A selection of T cell receptor beta chains follows, all from one sample in a study of T cells in Graves' hyperthyroidism and ophthalmopathy. TCRdb re-called the multiplex PCR reads through MiXCR, storing one row per CDR3 protein. The table records hundreds of thousands of distinct CDR3 sequences, 15% to 20% of them present only once. The sequenced sample was blood. These receptor sequences come from a woman aged 40 to 50 with Graves' ophthalmopathy. Both conserved end residues are part of each CDR3. The order of the fields is D gene, clone size, J gene, V gene, CDR3 DNA, CDR3 protein. The D gene is left open where the match is weak. Size values are once, few and many counts, or a class for expanded clones, and some rows have none.

>TRBD1|NA|TRBJ1-2|TRBV29-1
TGCGGGACAGGGGAGAGCTATGGCTACACCTTC
CGTGESYGYTF
>NA|NA|TRBJ1-1|TRBV5-1
TGCGCCAGCAGCTTGGAGCCCGGGGGGCTAATGAACACTGAAGCTTTCTTT
CASSLEPGGLMNTEAFF
>NA|NA|TRBJ2-7|TRBV3-1
TGTGCCAGCAGCCAAGGCACCTGGGGGGGCTCCGAGCAGTACTTC
CASSQGTWGGSEQYF
>TRBD2|many|TRBJ2-7|TRBV11-3
TGTGCCAGCAGCTTAGCCCAAACCCGACTAGCGGGAGAGTACGAGCAGTACTTC
CASSLAQTRLAGEYEQYF
>NA|NA|TRBJ2-5|TRBV19
TGTGCCAGTAGTAATTCCAGGGGGAGGCGGACCCAGTACTTC
CASSNSRGRRTQYF
>NA|few|TRBJ2-1|TRBV25-1
TGTGCCAGCAGTGAATATATTGGGGGGGCAGGGGGGGGATACAATGAGCAGTTCTTC
CASSEYIGGAGGGYNEQFF
>NA|many|TRBJ1-1|TRBV5-1
TGCGCCAGCAGCTGGGGGGGCCCGGGGACTGAAGCTTTCTTT
CASSWGGPGTEAFF
>NA|NA|TRBJ1-6|TRBV18
TGTGCCAGCTCACTACGGGAGCATTCACCCCTCCACTTT
CASSLREHSPLHF
>NA|many|TRBJ1-4|TRBV2
TGTGCCAGCGGGAGACAGTTGGCCTTTGAAAAACTGTTTTTT
CASGRQLAFEKLFF
>NA|few|TRBJ2-7|TRBV20-1
TGCAGTGCCAGGACTCACCTTTTCTACGAGCAGTACTTC
CSARTHLFYEQYF
>NA|many|TRBJ2-7|TRBV20-1
TGCAGTGCTGCACTAGGGAGGGGGACCTACGAGCAGTACTTC
CSAALGRGTYEQYF
>TRBD2|many|TRBJ2-5|TRBV20-1
TGCAGTGCTGGGAGCGGGAGGCGAGAGACCCAGTACTTC
CSAGSGRRETQYF
>NA|many|TRBJ2-1|TRBV9
TGTGCCAGCAGCGTAGGATCGACTCGTGAGCAGTTCTTC
CASSVGSTREQFF
>TRBD2|NA|TRBJ2-1|TRBV6-5
TGTGCCAGCAGTTACAGGGCTAGCGGGAGGTCCTACAATGAGCAGTTCTTC
CASSYRASGRSYNEQFF
>NA|NA|TRBJ1-2|TRBV20-1
TGCAGTTCCCCGGAGGAGGGTGACGGCTACACCTTC
CSSPEEGDGYTF
>NA|NA|TRBJ2-1|TRBV2
TGTGCCAGCAGTGAACGGCAAGATGAGCAGTTCTTC
CASSERQDEQFF
>NA|NA|TRBJ1-2|TRBV6-5
TGTGCCAGCAGTTACTCCAATAAAGGAGCTAACTATGGCTACACCTTC
CASSYSNKGANYGYTF
>TRBD2|NA|TRBJ2-5|TRBV9
TGTGCCAGCAGCGTAGGGACTAGCGGGATGGTGACCCAGTACTTC
CASSVGTSGMVTQYF
>NA|many|TRBJ2-7|TRBV6-1
TGTGCCAGCAGTGAATCGGGTCTAAGCTACGAGCAGTACTTC
CASSESGLSYEQYF
>NA|NA|TRBJ1-1|TRBV12-3/TRBV12-4
TGTGCCAGCAGTTTAATGCCAGCTGAAGCTTTCTTT
CASSLMPAEAFF
>TRBD2|many|TRBJ2-7|TRBV4-1
TGCGCCAGCAGCCATGGACTAGCGGGCACCGCCTACGAGCAGTACTTC
CASSHGLAGTAYEQYF
>NA|many|TRBJ2-7|TRBV5-6
TGTGCCAGCAGCTTGGAGGCCCGGGTCAAGGACGAGCAGTACTTC
CASSLEARVKDEQYF
>TRBD1|many|TRBJ1-1|TRBV6-1
TGTGCCAGCCTGGGACAGGGGATGAACACTGAAGCTTTCTTT
CASLGQGMNTEAFF
>NA|many|TRBJ2-5|TRBV20-1
TGCAGTGCTCGGGACTTCACGGGGAGGGAGACCCAGTACTTC
CSARDFTGRETQYF
>TRBD2|NA|TRBJ2-1|TRBV5-6
TGTGCCAGCAGCCGGAGGGCTAGCGGAACCTATTACGAGCAGTTCTTC
CASSRRASGTYYEQFF
>NA|few|TRBJ1-1|TRBV14
TGTGCCAGCAGCCCAGACAGGTATAAGGACACTGAAGCTTTCTTT
CASSPDRYKDTEAFF
>TRBD2|many|TRBJ2-1|TRBV2
TGTGCCAGCAGAGCCAGCGGGAGGCGCAGCGTAGAGCAGTTCTTC
CASRASGRRSVEQFF
>NA|many|TRBJ1-1|TRBV30
TGTGCCTGGAGTTACCGCGCTGAAGCTTTCTTT
CAWSYRAEAFF
>TRBD2|NA|TRBJ2-6|TRBV11-2
TGTGCCAGCAGCCCGGGGGGGCTCCCTGGGGCCAACGTCCTGACTTTC
CASSPGGLPGANVLTF
>NA|many|TRBJ2-2|TRBV30
TGTGCCTGGAGTGGGTCGGGGGGCGCGAACACCGGGGAGCTGTTTTTT
CAWSGSGGANTGELFF
>TRBD2|NA|TRBJ2-2|TRBV7-2
TGTGCCAGCAGCCCAGGACTAGCGGGATATACCGGGGAGCTGTTTTTT
CASSPGLAGYTGELFF
>TRBD2|NA|TRBJ2-1|TRBV12-3/TRBV12-4
TGTGCCAGCAGTTCAGTAGCGGGAGCGCAGTTGGATGAGCAGTTCTTC
CASSSVAGAQLDEQFF
>NA|once|TRBJ1-5|TRBV20-1
TGCAGTGCTGGGGAAAGGACGGCCCAGCCCCAGCATTTT
CSAGERTAQPQHF
>NA|few|TRBJ2-5|TRBV7-9
TGTGCCAGCAGCTTCGGGACCCTCCAAGAGACCCAGTACTTC
CASSFGTLQETQYF